This is a list of T cell receptor beta chains from one sample in a study of early T cells in non-severe SARS-CoV-2 infection. From the 5' RACE reads, TCRdb called clonotypes with MiXCR, one entry per CDR3 protein. The sample includes approximately 73,000 distinct CDR3 sequences, approximately 11% seen only once; the top ten take over 3.5%. Sequencing was carried out using whole blood. The origin of the receptors is an adult who was a healthcare worker with PCR-confirmed SARS-CoV-2 infection or an uninfected control (not recorded which). The CDR3 runs from the conserved cysteine through the conserved F or W. D genes are given only for firm matches. Some rows have no size entry. The others give once, few or many, or a class for an expanded clone.

J	V	D	size	CDR3	DNA
TRBJ2-3	TRBV7-2	TRBD2	many	CASSRSGGRTDTQYF	TGTGCCAGCAGCCGTAGCGGGGGACGCACAGATACGCAGTATTTT
TRBJ2-2	TRBV12-3/TRBV12-4	.	.	CASIKESTGELFF	TGTGCCAGCATCAAGGAGAGCACCGGGGAGCTGTTTTTT
TRBJ2-3	TRBV29-1	.	many	CSVVGILNTDTQYF	TGCAGCGTTGTGGGGATTCTGAACACAGATACGCAGTATTTT
TRBJ2-7	TRBV11-2	.	many	CASSLDSTSYEQYF	TGTGCCAGCAGCTTAGACTCGACTTCCTACGAGCAGTACTTC
TRBJ1-6	TRBV5-8	TRBD1	few	CASSRSPGQGNSPLHF	TGTGCCAGCAGCCGGTCCCCGGGACAGGGTAATTCACCCCTCCACTTT
TRBJ1-2	TRBV10-2	.	few	CAINTGYGYTF	TGCGCCATCAATACAGGGTATGGCTACACCTTC
TRBJ2-2	TRBV7-2	.	few	CASSSTNTGELFF	TGTGCCAGCAGCTCTACGAACACCGGGGAGCTGTTTTTT
TRBJ2-7	TRBV12-3/TRBV12-4	TRBD2	.	CASTQTSGGSLEQYF	TGTGCCAGCACCCAGACTAGCGGGGGCTCTTTAGAGCAGTACTTC
TRBJ1-5	TRBV19	.	.	CASSIGSRDNQPQHF	TGTGCCAGTAGTATTGGGTCTCGGGACAATCAGCCCCAGCATTTT
TRBJ1-6	TRBV6-5	.	.	CASTTTLNSPLHF	TGTGCCAGCACCACAACGCTTAATTCACCCCTCCACTTT
TRBJ1-2	TRBV10-2	.	many	CASSELSLNYGYTF	TGCGCCAGCAGTGAATTGTCGTTAAACTATGGCTACACCTTC
TRBJ2-7	TRBV9	TRBD1	.	CASSTGQGLDTYEQYF	TGTGCCAGCAGCACAGGACAGGGGCTAGACACCTACGAGCAGTACTTC
TRBJ2-7	TRBV14	TRBD1	once	CASSHRGTGGKQYF	TGTGCCAGCAGCCACAGGGGGACAGGGGGCAAGCAGTACTTC
TRBJ1-1	TRBV7-9	.	many	CASSLAGTSDAFF	TGTGCCAGCAGCTTAGCGGGAACTTCCGATGCTTTCTTT
TRBJ2-3	TRBV7-9	.	.	CASSFYRLADTQYF	TGTGCCAGCAGCTTTTACCGACTAGCAGATACGCAGTATTTT
TRBJ2-2	TRBV11-3	.	.	CASSAETGRTGELFF	TGTGCCAGCAGCGCAGAGACAGGGAGGACCGGGGAGCTGTTTTTT
TRBJ1-1	TRBV6-6	.	many	CASSRGGPGEAFF	TGTGCCAGCAGTAGGGGGGGTCCAGGGGAAGCTTTCTTT
TRBJ1-5	TRBV12-3/TRBV12-4	.	few	CASSLSQFKPQHF	TGTGCCAGCAGTTTATCCCAGTTTAAGCCCCAGCATTTT
TRBJ1-6	TRBV4-1	.	.	CASSQEGNSPLHF	TGCGCCAGCAGCCAAGAGGGTAATTCACCCCTCCACTTT
TRBJ2-3	TRBV12-3/TRBV12-4	.	many	CASGGPGAQYF	TGTGCCAGCGGGGGGCCCGGAGCGCAGTATTTT
TRBJ2-1	TRBV5-6	.	few	CVSSLGTRPNEQFF	TGTGTCAGCAGCTTGGGGACTCGCCCAAATGAGCAGTTCTTC
TRBJ2-3	TRBV10-3	TRBD2	few	CAISELAGDYTDTQYF	TGTGCCATCAGTGAACTAGCGGGGGACTACACAGATACGCAGTATTTT
TRBJ2-7	TRBV6-5	.	many	CASSSYSGTDVYEQYF	TGTGCCAGCAGCAGTTACTCGGGGACGGACGTCTACGAGCAGTACTTC
TRBJ2-7	TRBV5-5	.	few	CASSPPGRPYEQYF	TGTGCCAGCAGCCCTCCGGGACGGCCCTACGAGCAGTACTTC
TRBJ2-7	TRBV7-9	.	few	CASSPSSVQAYEQYF	TGTGCCAGCAGCCCAAGCTCCGTCCAAGCCTACGAGCAGTACTTC
TRBJ2-7	TRBV2	TRBD1	.	CASKTGIEQYF	TGTGCCAGCAAGACAGGGATTGAGCAGTACTTC
TRBJ1-1	TRBV30	.	.	CAWSVGGLNTEAFF	TGTGCCTGGAGTGTGGGCGGATTGAACACTGAAGCTTTCTTT
TRBJ2-3	TRBV7-2	TRBD2	few	CASNSGLAGADTQYF	TGTGCCAGCAACTCGGGACTAGCGGGGGCAGATACGCAGTATTTT
TRBJ2-3	TRBV5-1	.	few	CASSLVLSTDTQYF	TGCGCCAGCAGCTTGGTGCTTAGCACAGATACGCAGTATTTT
TRBJ1-1	TRBV5-1	.	few	CASSQQATNTEAFF	TGCGCCAGCAGCCAACAGGCAACGAACACTGAAGCTTTCTTT
TRBJ2-5	TRBV20-1	TRBD1	few	CSAYGTEGFGTQYF	TGCAGTGCATATGGGACAGAGGGTTTCGGGACCCAGTACTTC
TRBJ2-7	TRBV4-1	.	.	CASSPLDRDFPYEQYF	TGCGCCAGCAGCCCGCTAGACCGGGACTTCCCCTACGAGCAGTACTTC
TRBJ2-7	TRBV20-1	.	many	CSAGTYEQYF	TGCAGTGCCGGGACCTACGAGCAGTACTTC
TRBJ1-6	TRBV11-2	.	.	CASSFGWAGWKSPLHF	TGTGCCAGCAGCTTTGGATGGGCGGGTTGGAAATCACCCCTCCACTTT
TRBJ1-3	TRBV9	TRBD1	many	CASSRDSSGNTIYF	TGTGCCAGCAGCCGGGACAGCTCTGGAAACACCATATATTTT
TRBJ2-1	TRBV20-1	.	.	CSAPSFASSNEQFF	TGCAGTGCTCCCAGCTTTGCTTCCAGCAATGAGCAGTTCTTC
TRBJ2-3	TRBV9	.	few	CASSVDRVRTDTQYF	TGTGCCAGCAGCGTAGACAGGGTCCGCACAGATACGCAGTATTTT
TRBJ2-7	TRBV7-6	.	.	CASSSVSYEQYF	TGTGCCAGCAGCTCCGTGTCCTACGAGCAGTACTTC
TRBJ1-1	TRBV10-3	.	.	CAIRSQYTEAFF	TGTGCCATCAGGAGCCAGTACACTGAAGCTTTCTTT
TRBJ1-1	TRBV6-5	.	many	CASSAVRGTEAFF	TGTGCCAGCAGTGCCGTGAGGGGCACTGAAGCTTTCTTT
TRBJ2-5	TRBV12-3/TRBV12-4	.	few	CASSTSRGAQYF	TGTGCCAGCAGCACGTCAAGGGGCGCCCAGTACTTC
TRBJ1-1	TRBV6-2/TRBV6-3	.	many	CASSYRGVEAFF	TGTGCCAGCAGTTATCGCGGGGTAGAAGCTTTCTTT
TRBJ2-5	TRBV7-7	.	many	CASSINLGETQYF	TGTGCCAGCAGCATTAACCTCGGGGAGACCCAGTACTTC
TRBJ2-1	TRBV11-1	.	many	CASSLVWGNEQFF	TGTGCCAGCAGCTTAGTATGGGGAAATGAGCAGTTCTTC
TRBJ1-1	TRBV6-5	.	few	CASLRSNTEAFF	TGTGCCAGCCTCAGGAGTAACACTGAAGCTTTCTTT
TRBJ1-2	TRBV11-2	.	.	CASSLEGGPYGYTF	TGTGCCAGCAGCTTAGAGGGGGGGCCTTATGGCTACACCTTC
TRBJ1-2	TRBV5-1	.	.	CASSQSYRTENYGYTF	TGCGCCAGCAGCCAATCTTACAGGACGGAAAACTATGGCTACACCTTC
TRBJ2-1	TRBV3-1	TRBD2	few	CASSQGTSGEQFF	TGTGCCAGCAGCCAAGGGACTAGTGGTGAGCAGTTCTTC
TRBJ2-7	TRBV7-9	TRBD1	many	CASSGRDRVYEQYF	TGTGCCAGCAGCGGAAGGGACAGGGTCTACGAGCAGTACTTC
TRBJ2-6	TRBV19	.	few	CASSIGGDGANVLTF	TGTGCCAGTAGTATAGGAGGGGACGGGGCCAACGTCCTGACTTTC
TRBJ1-5	TRBV6-1	.	many	CASTAGQINQPQHF	TGTGCCAGCACCGCCGGACAGATCAATCAGCCCCAGCATTTT
TRBJ1-5	TRBV7-7	.	few	CASSLSRFQPQHF	TGTGCCAGCAGCTTAAGTCGGTTTCAGCCCCAGCATTTT
TRBJ1-2	TRBV18	.	many	CASSPGTEKDGYTF	TGTGCCAGCTCACCAGGGACGGAGAAGGATGGCTACACCTTC
TRBJ1-3	TRBV6-1	.	.	CATKSAGSGNTIYF	TGTGCCACGAAAAGCGCTGGCTCTGGAAACACCATATATTTT
TRBJ2-2	TRBV6-5	.	many	CASSGLWGTNTGELFF	TGTGCCAGCAGTGGTTTGTGGGGGACGAACACCGGGGAGCTGTTTTTT